This entry lists 10 T cell receptor beta chains sequenced from one sample in a study of blood T cell repertoires in COVID-19. The method was immunoSEQ multiplex PCR; TCRdb's version includes in-frame clones alone and lacks a portion of them. This table holds roughly 240,000 clones, about 88% found once. Sequences were obtained from peripheral blood. The receptor source for this set is a man aged 18 to 35 with active or convalescent COVID-19.

The chain has TRBV7-2 and TRBJ2-5; D perhaps matches TRBD1 (5 bases). Germline CDR1 is SGHTA and CDR2 is FQGNSA. V was trimmed by 7 bases and J by 4 bases, leaving 13 bases between them. This CDR3 has 13 residues. CDR3 protein: CASTLGLRETQYF. The CDR3 bases are TGTGCCAGCACCCTGGGGCTGAGAGAGACCCAGTACTTC.

V usage is TRBV2 and J usage is TRBJ1-3, with TRBD1 as a possible D gene (6 bases). Germline loops: CDR1 SNHLY, CDR2 FYNNEI. V was clipped by 3 bases and J by 0 bases, with 21 bases between them. CDR3 length equals 19 residues. CDR3: CASSDSGTSQGPSGNTIYF. The DNA for the CDR3 is TGTGCCAGCAGTGATTCCGGGACATCTCAGGGGCCCTCTGGAAACACCATATATTTT.

The chain links TRBV5-4 to TRBJ2-7; TRBD1 is a possible D gene (6 bases). From germline, CDR1 is SGHNT and CDR2 YYREEE (reference sequence). This CDR3 contains 14 residues. V lost 10 bases and J 2 bases, leaving 19 bases between the germline ends. The CDR3 bases are TGTGCCTTTTTGAAGGGGGACAAACCCTACGAGCAGTACTTC. This translates into CAFLKGDKPYEQYF.

The CDR3 sequence is CASSMTGPWEPQHF. The CDR3 DNA sequence: TGTGCCAGCAGCATGACAGGGCCCTGGGAGCCCCAGCATTTT. The chain recombines TRBV7-9 with TRBJ1-5; 7 nucleotides align to TRBD1. This CDR3 has 14 residues. Germline V gene data show CDR1 as SEHNR and CDR2 as FQNEAQ (reference sequence). Trimming removed 5 bases from V and 8 bases from J; junction bases left unmatched: 9.

The chain recombines TRBV6-1 with TRBJ1-2; D perhaps matches TRBD1 (5 bases). The CDR3 totals 13 residues. Germline lookup yields CDR1 MNHNS and CDR2 SASEGT. V was shortened by 3 bases and J by 2 bases, with 7 bases between the two germline ends. Here the CDR3 DNA reads TGTGCCAGCAGTGACAGGGCAAACTATGGCTACACCTTC. Protein product: CASSDRANYGYTF.

This chain connects TRBV27 to TRBJ1-1, with D possibly TRBD1 on 5 matching bases. V shed 6 bases and J shed 1 base, with 9 bases lying between them. The CDR3 spans 13 residues. From germline, CDR1 is MNHEY and CDR2 SMNVEV (reference sequence). As DNA, the CDR3 is TGTGCCAGCAGGCCAGGGCGGAACACTGAAGCTTTCTTT. Its protein is CASRPGRNTEAFF.

The chain links TRBV6-4 to TRBJ1-6; D may be TRBD1 (6 bases). Germline assignment: CDR1 MRHNA and CDR2 SNTAGT. Trimming shortened V by 4 bases and J by 10 bases, and 17 bases separated the two germline ends. The CDR3 is made up of 15 amino acids. This chain's CDR3 is CASSGPDRLGSPLHF. The CDR3 DNA is TGTGCCAGCAGTGGCCCGGACAGATTGGGATCACCCCTCCACTTT.

The chain joins TRBV5-1 to TRBJ2-1, with D maybe TRBD1 (5 bases). The CDR3 consists of 13 residues. The V end lost 2 bases, the J end lost 9 bases, and 12 bases lay between the germline ends. From germline, CDR1 is SGHRS and CDR2 YFSETQ. The CDR3 region is CASSLAQGVEQFF. CDR3 sequence (DNA): TGCGCCAGCAGCTTAGCCCAAGGGGTTGAGCAGTTCTTC.

This chain joins TRBV9 and TRBJ1-2, with D possibly matching TRBD1 (6 bases). The V end lost 4 bases, the J end lost 1 base, and 14 bases lay between the germline ends. Germline V gene lookup returns CDR1 SGDLS and CDR2 YYNGEE. The CDR3 sequence is 15 residues long. The CDR3 loop reads CASSPGQQNNYGYTF. CDR3 sequence (DNA): TGTGCCAGCAGCCCAGGACAGCAGAATAACTATGGCTACACCTTC. Complete variable domain (other parts from reference TRBV9 and TRBJ1-2): DSGVTQTPKHLITATGQRVTLRCSPRSGDLSVYWYQQSLDQGLQFLIQYYNGEERAKGNILERFSAQQFPDLHSELNLSSLELGDSALYFCASSPGQQNNYGYTFGSGTRLTVV.

The rearrangement uses TRBV28 and TRBJ2-3; D might be TRBD2 (6 bases). The germline V gene encodes CDR1 MDHEN and CDR2 SYDVKM. V was shortened by 6 bases and J by 9 bases, with 25 bases between the two germline ends. The CDR3 is 16 amino acids. The CDR3 DNA reads TGTGCCAGCAGCCAGGTCCGGCGGACTATAGATGGCACGCAGTATTTT. Translation: CASSQVRRTIDGTQYF.